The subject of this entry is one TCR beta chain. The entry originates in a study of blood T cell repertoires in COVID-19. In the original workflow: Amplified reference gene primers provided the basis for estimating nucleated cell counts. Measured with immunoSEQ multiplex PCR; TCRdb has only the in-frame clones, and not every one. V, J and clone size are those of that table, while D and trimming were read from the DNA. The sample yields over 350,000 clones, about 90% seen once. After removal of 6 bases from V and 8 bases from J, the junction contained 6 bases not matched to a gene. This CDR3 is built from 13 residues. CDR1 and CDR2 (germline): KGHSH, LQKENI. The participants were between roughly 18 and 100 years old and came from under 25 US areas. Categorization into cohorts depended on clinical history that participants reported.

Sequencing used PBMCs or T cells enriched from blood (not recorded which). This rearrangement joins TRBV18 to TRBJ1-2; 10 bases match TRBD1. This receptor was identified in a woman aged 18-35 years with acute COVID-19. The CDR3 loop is CASSVGQGSGYTF. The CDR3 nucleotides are TGTGCCAGCTCCGTGGGACAGGGGAGCGGCTACACCTTC.